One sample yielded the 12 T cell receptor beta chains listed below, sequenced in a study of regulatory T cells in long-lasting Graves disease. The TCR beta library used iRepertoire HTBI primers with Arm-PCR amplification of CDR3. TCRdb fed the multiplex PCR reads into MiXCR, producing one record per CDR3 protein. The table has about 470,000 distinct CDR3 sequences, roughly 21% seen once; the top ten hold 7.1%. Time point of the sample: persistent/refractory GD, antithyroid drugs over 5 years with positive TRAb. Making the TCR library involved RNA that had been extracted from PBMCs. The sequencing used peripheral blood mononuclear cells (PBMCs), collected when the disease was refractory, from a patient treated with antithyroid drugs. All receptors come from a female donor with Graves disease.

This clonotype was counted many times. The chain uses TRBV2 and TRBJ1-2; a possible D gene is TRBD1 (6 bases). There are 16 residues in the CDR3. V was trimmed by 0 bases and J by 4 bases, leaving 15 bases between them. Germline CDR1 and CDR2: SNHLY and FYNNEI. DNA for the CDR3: TGTGCCAGCAGTGAAGCTGGGGGAGGGGGGTTCTATGGCTACACCTTC. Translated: CASSEAGGGGFYGYTF.

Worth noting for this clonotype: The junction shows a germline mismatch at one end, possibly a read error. The DNA of the CDR3 is TGTGCCAGCAGCTTAGGGGCAAGCGGGAGTAGGTACGAGCAGTACTTC. As protein: CASSLGASGSRYEQYF. V usage is TRBV12-3 or TRBV12-4 and J usage is TRBJ2-7, with 8 bases lining up with TRBD2. The CDR3 sequence is 16 residues long.

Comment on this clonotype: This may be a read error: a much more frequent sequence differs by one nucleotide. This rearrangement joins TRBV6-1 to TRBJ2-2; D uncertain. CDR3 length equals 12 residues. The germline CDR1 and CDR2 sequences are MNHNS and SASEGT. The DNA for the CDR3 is TGTGTCAGCAGTCCGTGGAACGGGGAGCTGTTTTTT. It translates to CVSSPWNGELFF.

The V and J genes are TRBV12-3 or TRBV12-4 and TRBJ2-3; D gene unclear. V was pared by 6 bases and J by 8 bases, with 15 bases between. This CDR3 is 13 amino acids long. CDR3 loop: CASSNNRRATQYF. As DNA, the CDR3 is TGTGCCAGCAGCAATAACCGGCGAGCTACGCAGTATTTT.

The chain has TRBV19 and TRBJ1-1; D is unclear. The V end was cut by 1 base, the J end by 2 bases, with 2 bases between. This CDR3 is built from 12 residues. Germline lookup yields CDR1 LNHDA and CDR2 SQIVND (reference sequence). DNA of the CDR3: TGTGCCAGTAGTATAGTAAACACTGAAGCTTTCTTT. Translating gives CASSIVNTEAFF. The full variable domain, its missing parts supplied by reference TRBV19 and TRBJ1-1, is DGGITQSPKYLFRKEGQNVTLSCEQNLNHDAMYWYRQDPGQGLRLIYYSQIVNDFQKGDIAEGYSVSREKKESFPLTVTSAQKNPTAFYLCASSIVNTEAFFGQGTRLTVV.

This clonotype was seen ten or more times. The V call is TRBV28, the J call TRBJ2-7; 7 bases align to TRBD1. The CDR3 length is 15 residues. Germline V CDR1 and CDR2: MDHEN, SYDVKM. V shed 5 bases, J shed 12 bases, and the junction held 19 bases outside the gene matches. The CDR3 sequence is CASSISTGLSYKRYF. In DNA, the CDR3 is TGTGCCAGCAGTATATCGACAGGGTTATCCTACAAGCGGTACTTC.

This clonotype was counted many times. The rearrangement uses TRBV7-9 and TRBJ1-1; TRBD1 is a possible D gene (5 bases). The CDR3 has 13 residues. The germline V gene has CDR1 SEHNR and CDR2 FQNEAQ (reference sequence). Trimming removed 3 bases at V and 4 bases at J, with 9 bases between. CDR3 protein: CASSLEGSTEAFF. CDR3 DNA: TGTGCCAGCAGCTTGGAGGGGAGCACTGAAGCTTTCTTT.

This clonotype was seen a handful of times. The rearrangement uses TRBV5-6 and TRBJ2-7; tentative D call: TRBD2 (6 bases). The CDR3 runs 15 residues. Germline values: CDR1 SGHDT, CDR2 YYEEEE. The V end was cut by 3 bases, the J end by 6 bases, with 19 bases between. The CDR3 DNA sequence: TGTGCCAGCAGCTGGGGGGTGTGGCAGGGTGGCGAGCAGTACTTC. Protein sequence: CASSWGVWQGGEQYF. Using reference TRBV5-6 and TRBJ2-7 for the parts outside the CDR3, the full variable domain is DAGVTQSPTHLIKTRGQQVTLRCSPKSGHDTVSWYQQALGQGPQFIFQYYEEEERQRGNFPDRFSGHQFPNYSSELNVNALLLGDSALYLCASSWGVWQGGEQYFGPGTRLTVT.

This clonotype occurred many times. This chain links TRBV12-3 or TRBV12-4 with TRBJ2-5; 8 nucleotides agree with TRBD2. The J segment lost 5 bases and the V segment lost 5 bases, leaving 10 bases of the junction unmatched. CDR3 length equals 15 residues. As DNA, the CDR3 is TGTGCCAGCAGTCCAACAGCGGGAGCGGGGGAGACCCAGTACTTC. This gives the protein CASSPTAGAGETQYF.

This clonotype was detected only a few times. The CDR3 DNA sequence: TGCAGTGCTAGAGTTGCTGGTCTTCATGAAAAACTGTTTTTT. It specifies CSARVAGLHEKLFF. J is TRBJ1-4 and V is TRBV20-1; no clear D gene. CDR3 size: 14 residues. Germline CDR1 and CDR2: DFQATT and SNEGSKA (reference sequence). V lost 1 base and J lost 6, with 12 bases in between.

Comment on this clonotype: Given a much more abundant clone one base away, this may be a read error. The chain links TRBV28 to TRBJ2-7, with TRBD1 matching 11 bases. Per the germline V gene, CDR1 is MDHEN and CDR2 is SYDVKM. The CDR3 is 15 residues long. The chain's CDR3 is CASGLSGQGAYEQYF. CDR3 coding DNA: TGTGCCAGCGGTTTGTCGGGACAGGGGGCCTACGAGCAGTACTTC.

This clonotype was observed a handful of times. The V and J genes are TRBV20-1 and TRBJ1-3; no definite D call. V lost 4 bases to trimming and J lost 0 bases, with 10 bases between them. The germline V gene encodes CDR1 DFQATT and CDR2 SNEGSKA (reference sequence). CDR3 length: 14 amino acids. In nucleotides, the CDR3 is TGCAGTGCTACCTTTCAGAACTCTGGAAACACCATATATTTT. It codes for CSATFQNSGNTIYF.